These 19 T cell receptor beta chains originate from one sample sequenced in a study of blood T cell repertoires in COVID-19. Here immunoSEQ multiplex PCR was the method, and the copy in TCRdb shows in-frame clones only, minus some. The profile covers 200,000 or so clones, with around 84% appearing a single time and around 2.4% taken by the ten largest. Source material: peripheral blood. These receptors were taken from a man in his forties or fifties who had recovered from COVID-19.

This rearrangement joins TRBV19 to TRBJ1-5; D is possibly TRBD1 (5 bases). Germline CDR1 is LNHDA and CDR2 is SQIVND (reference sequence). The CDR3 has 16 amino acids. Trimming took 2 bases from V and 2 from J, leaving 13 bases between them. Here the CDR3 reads CASSIFHRGGNQPQHF. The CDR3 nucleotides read TGTGCCAGTAGTATATTCCATAGGGGTGGCAATCAGCCCCAGCATTTT.

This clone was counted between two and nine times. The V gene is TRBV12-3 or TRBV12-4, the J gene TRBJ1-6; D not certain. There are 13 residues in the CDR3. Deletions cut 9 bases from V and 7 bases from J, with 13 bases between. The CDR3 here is CASAWAENSPLHF. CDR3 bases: TGTGCCAGTGCTTGGGCAGAAAATTCACCCCTCCACTTT.

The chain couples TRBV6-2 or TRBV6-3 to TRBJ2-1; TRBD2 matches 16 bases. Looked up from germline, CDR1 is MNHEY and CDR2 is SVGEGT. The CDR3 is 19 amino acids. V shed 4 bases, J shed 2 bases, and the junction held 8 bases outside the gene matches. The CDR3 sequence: CASSSHSGTSGGAYNEQFF. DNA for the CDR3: TGTGCCAGCAGTTCCCACTCCGGGACTAGCGGGGGGGCCTACAATGAGCAGTTCTTC.

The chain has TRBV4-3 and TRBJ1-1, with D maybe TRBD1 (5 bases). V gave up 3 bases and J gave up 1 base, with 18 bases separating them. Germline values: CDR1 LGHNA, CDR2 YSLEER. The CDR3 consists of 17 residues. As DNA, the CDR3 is TGCGCCAGCAGCCACCTGGACATCCGAGGCGGGAACACTGAAGCTTTCTTT. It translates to CASSHLDIRGGNTEAFF.

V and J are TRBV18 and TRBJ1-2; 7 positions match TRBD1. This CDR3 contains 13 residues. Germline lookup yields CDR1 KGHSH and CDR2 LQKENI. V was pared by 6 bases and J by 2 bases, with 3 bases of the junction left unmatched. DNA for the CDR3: TGTGCCAGCTCCGGACAGGCCAACTATGGCTACACCTTC. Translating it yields CASSGQANYGYTF.

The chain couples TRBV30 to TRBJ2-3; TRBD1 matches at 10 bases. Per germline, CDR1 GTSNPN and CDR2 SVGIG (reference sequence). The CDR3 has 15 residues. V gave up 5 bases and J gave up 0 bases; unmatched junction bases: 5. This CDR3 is CAWGGDRGSTDTQYF. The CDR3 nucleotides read TGTGCCTGGGGGGGGGACAGGGGAAGCACAGATACGCAGTATTTT.

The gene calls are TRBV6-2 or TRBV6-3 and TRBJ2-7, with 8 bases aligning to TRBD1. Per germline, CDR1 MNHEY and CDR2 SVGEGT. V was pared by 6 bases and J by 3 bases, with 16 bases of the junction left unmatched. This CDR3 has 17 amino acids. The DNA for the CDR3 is TGTGCCAGCAGCCCCAACCTCGGACAGGGTGAACTCTACGAGCAGTACTTC. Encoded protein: CASSPNLGQGELYEQYF.

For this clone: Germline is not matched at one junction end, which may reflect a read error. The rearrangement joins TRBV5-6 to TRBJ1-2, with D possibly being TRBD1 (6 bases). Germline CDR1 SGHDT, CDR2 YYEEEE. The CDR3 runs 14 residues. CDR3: CASSLGGRGYGYTF. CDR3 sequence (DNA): TGTGCTAGCAGCTTGGGGGGGCGCGGCTATGGCTACACCTTC.

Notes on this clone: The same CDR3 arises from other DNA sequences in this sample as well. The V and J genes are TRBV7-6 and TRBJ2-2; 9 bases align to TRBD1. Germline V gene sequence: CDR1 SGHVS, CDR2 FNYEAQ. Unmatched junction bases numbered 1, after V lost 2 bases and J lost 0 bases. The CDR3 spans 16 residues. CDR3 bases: TGTGCCAGCAGCTTACGGGACAGGGCGAACACCGGGGAGCTGTTTTTT. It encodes CASSLRDRANTGELFF.

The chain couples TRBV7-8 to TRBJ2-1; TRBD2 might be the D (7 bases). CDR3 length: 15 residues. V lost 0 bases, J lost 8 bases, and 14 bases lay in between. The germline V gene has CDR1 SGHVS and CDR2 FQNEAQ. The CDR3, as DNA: TGTGCCAGCAGCTTAGCGGGGGGGCCTGGAGATGAGCAGTTCTTC. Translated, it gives CASSLAGGPGDEQFF.

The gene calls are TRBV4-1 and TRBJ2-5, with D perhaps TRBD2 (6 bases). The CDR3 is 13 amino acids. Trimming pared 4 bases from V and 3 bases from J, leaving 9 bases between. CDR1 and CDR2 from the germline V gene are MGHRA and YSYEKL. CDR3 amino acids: CASSRLVEETQYF. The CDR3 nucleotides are TGCGCCAGCAGCCGACTAGTTGAAGAGACCCAGTACTTC.

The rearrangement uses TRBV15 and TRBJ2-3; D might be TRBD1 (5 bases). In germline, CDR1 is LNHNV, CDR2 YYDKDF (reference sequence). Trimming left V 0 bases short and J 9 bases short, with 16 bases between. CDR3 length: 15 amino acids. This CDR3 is CATSRDARKGWTQYF. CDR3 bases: TGTGCCACCAGCAGAGATGCGCGGAAGGGGTGGACGCAGTATTTT.

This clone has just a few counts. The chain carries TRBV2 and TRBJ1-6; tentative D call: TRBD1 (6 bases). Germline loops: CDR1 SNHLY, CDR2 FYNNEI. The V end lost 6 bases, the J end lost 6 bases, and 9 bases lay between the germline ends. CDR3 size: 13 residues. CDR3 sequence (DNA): TGTGCCAGCAGGGGCAGGGGTAATTCACCCCTCCACTTT. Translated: CASRGRGNSPLHF.

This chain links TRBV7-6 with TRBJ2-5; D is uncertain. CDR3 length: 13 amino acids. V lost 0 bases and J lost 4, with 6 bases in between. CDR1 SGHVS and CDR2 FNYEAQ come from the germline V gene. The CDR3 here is CASSLAPGETQYF. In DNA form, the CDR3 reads TGTGCCAGCAGCTTAGCGCCGGGAGAGACCCAGTACTTC. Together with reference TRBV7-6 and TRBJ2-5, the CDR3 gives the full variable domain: GAGVSQSPRYKVTKRGQDVALRCDPISGHVSLYWYRQALGQGPEFLTYFNYEAQQDKSGLPNDRFSAERPEGSISTLTIQRTEQRDSAMYRCASSLAPGETQYFGPGTRLLVL.

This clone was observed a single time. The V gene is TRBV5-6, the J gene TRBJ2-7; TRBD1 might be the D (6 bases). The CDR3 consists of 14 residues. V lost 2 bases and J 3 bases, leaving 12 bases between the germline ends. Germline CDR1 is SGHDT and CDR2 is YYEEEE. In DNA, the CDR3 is TGTGCCAGCAGCTTTGCGACAGGCATCTACGAGCAGTACTTC. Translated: CASSFATGIYEQYF.

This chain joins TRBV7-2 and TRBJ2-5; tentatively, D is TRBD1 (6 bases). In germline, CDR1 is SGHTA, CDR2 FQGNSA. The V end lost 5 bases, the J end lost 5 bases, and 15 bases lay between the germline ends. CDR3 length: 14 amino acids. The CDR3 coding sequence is TGTGCCAGCAGCACCCTCAGGGGACGGGAGACCCAGTACTTC. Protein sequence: CASSTLRGRETQYF.

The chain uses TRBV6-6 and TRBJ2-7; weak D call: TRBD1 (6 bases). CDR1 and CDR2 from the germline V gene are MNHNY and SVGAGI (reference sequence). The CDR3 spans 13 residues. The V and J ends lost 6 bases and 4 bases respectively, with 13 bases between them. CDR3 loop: CASSTGIEYEQYF. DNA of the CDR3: TGTGCCAGCAGCACAGGGATAGAGTACGAGCAGTACTTC.

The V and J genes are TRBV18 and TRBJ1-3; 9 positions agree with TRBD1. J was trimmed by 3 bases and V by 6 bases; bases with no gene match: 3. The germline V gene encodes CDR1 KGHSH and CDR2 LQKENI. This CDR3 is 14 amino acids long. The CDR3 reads CASSPGQGGNTIYF. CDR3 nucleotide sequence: TGTGCCAGCTCGCCGGGACAGGGTGGAAACACCATATATTTT.

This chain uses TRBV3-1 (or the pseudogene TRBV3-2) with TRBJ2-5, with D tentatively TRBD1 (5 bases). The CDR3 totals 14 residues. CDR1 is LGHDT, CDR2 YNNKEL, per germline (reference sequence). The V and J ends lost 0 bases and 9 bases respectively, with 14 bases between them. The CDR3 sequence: CASSQDLVAGSQYF. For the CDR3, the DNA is TGTGCCAGCAGCCAAGATCTGGTCGCAGGGTCCCAGTACTTC.